This entry is about one T cell receptor beta chain. Its antigen remains unidentified. Base quality data are lacking; no much larger clone is found one base away. The sample belongs to a study of T cell responses to AZD1222 COVID-19 vaccine (dated by TCRdb to the early 2020s). As for the study more broadly: AZD1222 recipients with second doses at about 4 weeks or about 12 weeks were pooled, because spike-specific TCR depth and breadth did not differ between schedules. TCR sequencing covered 230 to 250 trial participants: 200 to 220 given two doses of AZD1222 and about 26 given two doses of MenACWY control vaccine. Trial participants were enrolled by age into 18-55, 56-69 and 70-plus year subgroups, with about 150, 27 and 61 TCR-sequenced participants respectively. General study outcomes and caveats: After two AZD1222 doses, spike-specific TCR breadth and depth were significantly higher than at day 0 and than in MenACWY recipients. In the small 56-69-year group, the increase in depth fell short of significance, most likely because of low power. Because no day 14 peak-response samples were available, repertoires were characterized only after the peak T cell response. Participants were mostly white British, with more females than males. The authors suggested clonal diversity may have been underestimated. Reportedly, almost half of the unique spike-specific TCRs recognized epitopes lying outside the regions that are mutated in the B.1.351 and B.1.1.7 variants. Vaccine-associated CD4 TCRs spanned the whole spike protein, with dominant responses in regions 160-218 and 743-854. Conclusions about previously exposed vaccinees were limited because only six or seven AZD1222 recipients were SARS-CoV-2 seropositive at baseline.

The time point label for this specimen denotes: baseline before first vaccination. The vaccinee samples were drawn from two UK trials, COV001 and COV002, one of which was a single-blind randomized controlled phase 2/3 trial testing AZD1222 (ChAdOx1 nCoV-19) in healthy adults. For TCRbeta chain sequencing, PBMC samples from trial participants were taken at day 0 and at day 28 after the second dose. The CDR3 regions of human TCRbeta chains were analyzed by immunosequencing. Per the original workflow: TCRs in the repertoires were compared against a reference library of SARS-CoV-2-specific TCRs that had been generated with the MIRA antigen-specificity platform. Breadth meant the fraction of unique TCRs that were SARS-CoV-2-associated, whereas depth meant the fraction of total T cells that were SARS-CoV-2-associated. Using the MIRA data, each spike-specific TCR was assigned both to the spike region to which the TCR was reactive and to a CD4 or CD8 class. Log10-transformed breadth and depth values were compared by one-way ANOVA with Sidak's multiple comparisons tests. In TCRdb, the immuneACCESS table is reduced to in-frame sequences with V and J assigned. These tables do not hold every clone; where another copy was compared, an unresolved V gene accounts for under half, and the others remain unexplained. The V and J calls and clone size come from that table; D and trimming were worked out from the DNA. For this sample the table gives tens of thousands of clones, of which 80% were detected only once. The top ten clonotypes cover approximately 22% of the sample.

This sample comprised peripheral blood, obtained on day 0 of AZD1222 vaccination. The sequence was collected from an adult in good health.

The CDR3 protein is CASSPDTQGYGYTF. The DNA is as follows: TGTGCCAGCAGCCCGGACACCCAGGGCTATGGCTACACCTTC. The chain couples TRBV3-1 (or the pseudogene TRBV3-2) to TRBJ1-2; possibly the D gene is TRBD1, per 5 matching bases. The CDR3 starts with the cysteine, ends with the phenylalanine, and has 14 residues. Only the CDR3 part of the read is kept: 42 bases, read in frame from the first base. From the germline V gene (reference sequence), CDR1 is LGHDT and CDR2 is YNNKEL. Trimming costs V 4 bases and J 4 bases, and their ends lie 13 bases apart.